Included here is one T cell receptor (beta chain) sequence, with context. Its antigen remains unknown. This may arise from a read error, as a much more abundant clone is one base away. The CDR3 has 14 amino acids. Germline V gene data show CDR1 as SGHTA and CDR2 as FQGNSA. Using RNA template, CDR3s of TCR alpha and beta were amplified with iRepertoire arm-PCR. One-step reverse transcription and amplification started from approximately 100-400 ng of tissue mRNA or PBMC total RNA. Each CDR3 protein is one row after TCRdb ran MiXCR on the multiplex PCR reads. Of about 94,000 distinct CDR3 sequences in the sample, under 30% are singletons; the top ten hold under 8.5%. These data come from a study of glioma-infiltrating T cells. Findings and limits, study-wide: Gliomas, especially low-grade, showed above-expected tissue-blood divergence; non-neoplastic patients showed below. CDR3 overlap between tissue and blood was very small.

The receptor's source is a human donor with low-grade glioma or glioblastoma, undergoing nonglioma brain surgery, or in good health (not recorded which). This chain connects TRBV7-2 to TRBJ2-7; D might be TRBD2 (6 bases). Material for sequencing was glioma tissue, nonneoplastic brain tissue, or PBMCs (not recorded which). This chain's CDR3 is CASSLSGPTYEKYF. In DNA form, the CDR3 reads TGTGCCAGCAGCCTCAGCGGGCCAACCTACGAGAAGTACTTC. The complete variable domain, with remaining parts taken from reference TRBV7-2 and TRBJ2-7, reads GAGVSQSPSNKVTEKGKDVELRCDPISGHTALYWYRQSLGQGLEFLIYFQGNSAPDKSGLPSDRFSAERTGGSVSTLTIQRTQQEDSAVYLCASSLSGPTYEKYFGPGTRLTVT.